The source of this T cell receptor (beta chain) is a study of blood T cell repertoires in COVID-19. With regard to this clone: Distinct nucleotide sequences in the sample also encode this CDR3.

Repertoires were generated with immunoSEQ multiplex PCR, while TCRdb's copy carries only in-frame clones and drops some. The sample holds approximately 200,000 clones; about 80% are singletons and the top ten take around 6.9%. Trimming pared 6 bases from V and 3 bases from J, leaving 8 bases between. Germline V gives CDR1 SNHLY, CDR2 FYNNEI. This CDR3 has 12 amino acids. The source material was peripheral blood. The chain joins TRBV2 to TRBJ1-1; D call uncertain. The source of this sequence is a human donor with acute or convalescent COVID-19. The donor label of this sample is uncertain. The CDR3 region has the DNA TGTGCCAGCAGGTTAGAGTACACTGAAGCTTTCTTT. The encoded protein is CASRLEYTEAFF.